This T cell receptor beta chain derives from a study of blood T cell repertoires in COVID-19 (dated by TCRdb to 2020 to 2022). General notes on the study: The collaborator samples originated in the United States, Italy and Spain and spanned the acute and convalescent phases of COVID-19. A de-identified subject ID, COVID-19 status, age in years and sex were almost always included in the sample metadata. Where HLA class I and class II types were available, the types were taken from metadata supplied by the sample provider, not from assay-based typing. The repertoires were released in a freely available public database intended as a resource for research on the immune response to SARS-CoV-2. The prospective study material was composed of cDNA or gDNA derived from T cells, B-cell-depleted T cells, or PBMCs. The samples were drawn from the first 160 participants of the ongoing ImmuneRACE study and from over a thousand subjects provided by 6 global collaborators. The dataset comprised deeply sampled blood TCRbeta repertoires from subjects exposed to, actively infected with, or recovered from COVID-19. On the study overall, not on this receptor specifically: How much clinical and demographic metadata was included differed by source and by participant, and the metadata was provided uncurated.

The germline V gene encodes CDR1 MNHEY and CDR2 SVGAGI. At the junction V is shortened by 6 bases and J by 6 bases, with 12 bases in between. From its cysteine to its phenylalanine, the CDR3 spans 13 amino acids. The kept DNA is CDR3 alone, 39 bases in frame from the first base. Each collaborating institution followed its own protocols to collect whole blood in K2EDTA tubes. For TCRbeta analysis, collaborator samples were shipped as frozen whole blood, as isolated PBMCs, or as DNA extracted from either sample type. The immunoSEQ Assay, a bias-controlled multiplex PCR, was used to amplify TCRbeta CDR3 regions from genomic DNA. The authors' analysis ran thus. Within the assay, amplification of reference gene primers was used to estimate how many nucleated cells each sample contained. To quantify the absolute abundance of each unique TCRbeta CDR3 rearrangement, sequence reads were collapsed and filtered. For each sample, productive Simpson clonality was calculated as the square root of Simpson's diversity index across productive rearrangements. The table comes from immuneACCESS by way of TCRdb, which keeps in-frame sequences with V and J called. Part of the clones is missing from these tables; in studies checked, under half for an unresolved V gene and the rest for unknown reasons. That table supplies the V and J calls and clone size; D and trimming were determined from the DNA. Counted in this sample were about 260,000 clones; roughly 86% of them appeared once. Approximately 0.7% of the sample rests with the top ten.

In this sample, this clone turned up once. Its antigen is unknown. No qualities accompany the bases; no much larger clone lies one base away. Recombination linked TRBV6-5 to TRBJ2-1; TRBD2 is possibly the D segment (6 matching bases). Source material: peripheral blood. This sequence originates from a human donor in a cohort sampled during active COVID-19. The CDR3 has the sequence CASSANSGNEQFF. The bases are TGTGCCAGCAGCGCAAATAGCGGCAATGAGCAGTTCTTC.